These T cell receptor beta chains were read from a single sample in a study of cytomegalovirus exposure and HLA in healthy donors. The data were produced by immunoSEQ multiplex PCR, yet TCRdb's version contains in-frame clones alone and is incomplete. The sample lists about 110,000 clones; 74% were seen once. Sequenced sample: PBMCs. Receptors were obtained from a man between 25 and 39 years old in good health and CMV-seropositive. Each CDR3 is given with its conserved first and last residue. Each record gives: V gene, clone size, CDR3 protein. Size is stated for part of the rows, as once, few or many counts, or as a class when the clone is expanded.

V gene: TRBV6-4
clone size: .
CDR3 protein: CASSDRLGTRDGYPF

V gene: TRBV18
clone size: .
CDR3 protein: CASSPYQTGEMSEQYF

V gene: TRBV2
clone size: once
CDR3 protein: CASGDRDQETQYF

V gene: TRBV11-2
clone size: many
CDR3 protein: CASSLGSNTGAGYTF

V gene: TRBV5-4
clone size: once
CDR3 protein: CASSLTGGENTGELFF

V gene: TRBV5-4
clone size: .
CDR3 protein: CASSLTSGGSGANVLTF

V gene: TRBV7-2
clone size: .
CDR3 protein: CASSLYTSTDTQYF

V gene: TRBV2
clone size: .
CDR3 protein: CASSPGQGEKVDEQYF

V gene: TRBV6-5
clone size: .
CDR3 protein: CASSRAAGGSGYTF

V gene: TRBV7-2
clone size: once
CDR3 protein: CASSLGFRAGGYTF

V gene: TRBV6-5
clone size: .
CDR3 protein: CASRRRDRSYEQYF

V gene: TRBV2
clone size: .
CDR3 protein: CASSEQGYQPQHF

V gene: TRBV11-3
clone size: .
CDR3 protein: CASSLSLPSAVHNEQFF

V gene: TRBV29-1
clone size: .
CDR3 protein: CSVAGGGGYGYTF

V gene: TRBV5-5
clone size: .
CDR3 protein: CASSLTGGNQPQHF

V gene: TRBV27
clone size: .
CDR3 protein: CASRIQGLEETQYF

V gene: TRBV6-5
clone size: .
CDR3 protein: CASRGTGGYNEQFF

V gene: TRBV9
clone size: .
CDR3 protein: CASSVTILAGATDTQYF

V gene: TRBV19
clone size: .
CDR3 protein: CASSIGTGVYNEQFF

V gene: TRBV7-9
clone size: few
CDR3 protein: CASSLIAEPVEPLHF

V gene: TRBV2
clone size: .
CDR3 protein: CANRRGEADTQYF

V gene: TRBV29-1
clone size: once
CDR3 protein: CSVHREMNTEAFF

V gene: TRBV4-2
clone size: .
CDR3 protein: CASSPRGGGASDTQYF

V gene: TRBV5-6
clone size: .
CDR3 protein: CASSLLGQGVQNTGELFF

V gene: TRBV5-1
clone size: .
CDR3 protein: CASSLGPGAIEQYF

V gene: TRBV6-5
clone size: few
CDR3 protein: CASSYSIVGPNTEAFF

V gene: TRBV6-1
clone size: .
CDR3 protein: CASSEIGRAYGYTF

V gene: TRBV15
clone size: .
CDR3 protein: CATSRDRGLTNEKLFF

V gene: TRBV28
clone size: .
CDR3 protein: CATSGYGGFTDTQYF

V gene: TRBV2
clone size: .
CDR3 protein: CASMAAENTGELFF

V gene: TRBV10-2
clone size: .
CDR3 protein: CASSRDRSYGYTF

V gene: TRBV2
clone size: few
CDR3 protein: CASSVDSYTQYF

V gene: TRBV28
clone size: few
CDR3 protein: CASSFNTEAFF

V gene: TRBV6-5
clone size: .
CDR3 protein: CASKRTGSENEQFF

V gene: TRBV5-1
clone size: .
CDR3 protein: CASSLGDRRDATEAFF

V gene: TRBV28
clone size: .
CDR3 protein: CASSLGTVWEQYF

V gene: TRBV19
clone size: .
CDR3 protein: CASSQGVFSGANVLTF

V gene: TRBV7-9
clone size: .
CDR3 protein: CASRHGRTSTDTQYF

V gene: TRBV15
clone size: .
CDR3 protein: CATRGGPSGGYSSTDTQYF

V gene: TRBV7-2
clone size: .
CDR3 protein: CASSPISSSYEQYF

V gene: TRBV5-4
clone size: .
CDR3 protein: CASSLSPPGYNEQFF

V gene: TRBV6-1
clone size: .
CDR3 protein: CASSEAGGASPLHF

V gene: TRBV5-1
clone size: .
CDR3 protein: CASSLAQQADEQYF

V gene: TRBV4-1
clone size: once
CDR3 protein: CASSQEGRRGLLYGYTF

V gene: TRBV7-7
clone size: .
CDR3 protein: CASSLAGQGADTQYF

V gene: TRBV7-9
clone size: few
CDR3 protein: CASSQEGQGAQKEQYF

V gene: TRBV5-4
clone size: .
CDR3 protein: CASSLTGAGNTIYF

V gene: TRBV27
clone size: .
CDR3 protein: CASSLEQGAWEQYF

V gene: TRBV4-1
clone size: few
CDR3 protein: CASSQGSGEKLFF

V gene: TRBV5-4
clone size: .
CDR3 protein: CASSFLTGEAEQYF